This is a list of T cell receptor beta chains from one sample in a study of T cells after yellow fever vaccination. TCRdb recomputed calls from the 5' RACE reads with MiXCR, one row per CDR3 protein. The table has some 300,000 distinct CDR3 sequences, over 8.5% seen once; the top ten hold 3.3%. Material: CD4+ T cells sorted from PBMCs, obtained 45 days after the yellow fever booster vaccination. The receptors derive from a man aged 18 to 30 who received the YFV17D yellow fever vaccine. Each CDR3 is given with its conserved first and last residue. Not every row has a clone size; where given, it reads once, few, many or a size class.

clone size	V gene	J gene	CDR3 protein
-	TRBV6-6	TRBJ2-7	CASSANQGSYEQYF
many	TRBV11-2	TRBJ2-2	CASSADRGLLITGELFF
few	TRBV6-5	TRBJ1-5	CASSYNENQPQHF
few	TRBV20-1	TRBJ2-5	CSARESARAETQYF
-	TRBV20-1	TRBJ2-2	CSARTTGPGTGELFF
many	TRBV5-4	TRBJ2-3	CASSLPSSDTQYF
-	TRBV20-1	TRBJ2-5	CSARGQVETQYF
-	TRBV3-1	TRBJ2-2	CASSQNQGFKMNTGELFF
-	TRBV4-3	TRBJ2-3	CASSQAGGIDTQYF
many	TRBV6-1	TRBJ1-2	CASHVGTGPYGYTF
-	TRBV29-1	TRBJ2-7	CSVGEGYF
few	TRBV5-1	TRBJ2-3	CASSYQTGLGDTQYF
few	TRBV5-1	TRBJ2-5	CASSPQGGTEETQYF
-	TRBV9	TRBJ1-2	CASSVDQAGYTF
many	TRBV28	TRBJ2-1	CASSSWTGGFNEQFF
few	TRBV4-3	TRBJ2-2	CASSPLAGANTGELFF
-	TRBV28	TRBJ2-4	CASKWGGERNIQYF
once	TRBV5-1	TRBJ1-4	CASSVQGGTNEKLFF
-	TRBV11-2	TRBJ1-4	CASSRQGGTNEKLFF
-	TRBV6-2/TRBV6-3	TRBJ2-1	CASSPGGVSYNEQFF
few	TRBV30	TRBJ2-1	CAWRGSRAEIAEPYNEQFF
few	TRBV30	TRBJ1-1	CAWGRGTANTEAFF